This TCR beta chain was documented in a study of spatial heterogeneity in lung cancer. Study-wide background: On average, each unique TCR and UMI combination appeared more than ten times in raw reads. Regarding the study as a whole: Whereas they appeared in blood less at follow-up, ubiquitous expanded tumor TCRs appeared there more at resection.

Sample time point: sample taken at primary tumor resection. Unsorted whole RNA samples from tumor, nontumor lung or frozen PBMC were sequenced. Untreated early-stage non-small cell lung cancer patients, fewer than 85 in total, were the donors. Individually, TCR cDNA molecules were each labelled with a unique molecular identifier. TCRdb ran MiXCR on the 5' RACE reads and lists one entry per CDR3 protein. The sample carries about 36,000 distinct CDR3 sequences, 5.2% recorded once. At least ten counts were recorded for this clonotype. Its antigen is as yet unknown. V lost 4 bases and J lost 1, with 12 bases in between. The CDR3 is made up of 15 amino acids. Germline V gives CDR1 SGHDN, CDR2 FVKESK.

The chain carries TRBV14 and TRBJ2-3, with D perhaps given as TRBD1 or TRBD2 (5 bases each). The sample in question was PBMCs, obtained at surgery. This clonotype was obtained from a female donor with early-stage non-small cell lung cancer. The CDR3 DNA sequence: TGTGCCAGCAGCCCCGGGACGCTCCGCACAGATACGCAGTATTTT. This codes for CASSPGTLRTDTQYF.